One and the same sample provided the 14 T cell receptor beta chains below, sequenced in a study of blood T cells in healthy people across ages. It was with a sample-barcoded 5' primer and a J-beta primer mix that a second PCR of about 6 to 12 cycles was run. TCRdb called the 5' RACE reads again in MiXCR, with one record for every CDR3 protein. The sample contains around 1,000,000 distinct CDR3 sequences, about two fifths of which appear only once. The material sequenced was blood. These receptors were collected from a man aged 18 to 35 in good health.

The chain uses TRBV27 and TRBJ2-1; the D is unclear. This CDR3 is built from 17 residues. V was trimmed by 0 bases and J by 0 bases, leaving 12 bases between them. CDR1 is MNHEY, CDR2 SMNVEV, per germline (reference sequence). This CDR3 is CASSLSPPVGSYNEQFF. CDR3 bases: TGTGCCAGCAGTTTATCTCCCCCCGTGGGCTCCTACAATGAGCAGTTCTTC.

The chain joins TRBV12-3 or TRBV12-4 to TRBJ1-4; D is perhaps TRBD1 (5 bases). This CDR3 has 14 residues. Deletions cut 7 bases from V and 4 bases from J, with 13 bases between. CDR3 DNA: TGTGCCAGCACCAAGGGACGGCTTAATGAAAAACTGTTTTTT. The encoded protein is CASTKGRLNEKLFF.

The chain is built from TRBV29-1 and TRBJ2-7; either TRBD1 or TRBD2 may fit D (7 bases each). This CDR3 is built from 13 residues. Per germline, CDR1 SQVTM and CDR2 ANQGSEA. CDR3 amino acids: CTASDREGTFQYF. Here the CDR3 DNA reads TGCACCGCCTCAGACAGGGAGGGGACATTCCAGTACTTC.

This clonotype was picked up a small number of times. J is TRBJ2-7 and V is TRBV7-2; the match to TRBD2 covers 7 bases. The trim removed 2 bases at V and 0 bases at J, leaving 4 bases unmatched. Germline CDR1 reads SGHTA; CDR2 reads FQGNSA. The CDR3 length is 15 residues. Written as DNA, the CDR3 is TGTGCCAGCAGCTTAAGCGGGGCTAGCTCCTACGAGCAGTACTTC. Translating gives CASSLSGASSYEQYF.

This clonotype was seen ten or more times. The gene calls are TRBV6-2 or TRBV6-3 and TRBJ1-5; tentatively, D is TRBD1 (6 bases). Germline V gives CDR1 MNHEY, CDR2 SVGEGT. This CDR3 contains 12 residues. V was cut by 6 bases and J by 7 bases, with 10 bases left in between. CDR3: CASSPGVQPQHF. The CDR3 coding sequence is TGTGCCAGCAGCCCAGGGGTCCAGCCCCAGCATTTT.

The chain has TRBV4-1 and TRBJ1-1; the D is unclear. This CDR3 region has 15 residues. V lost 3 bases to trimming and J lost 4 bases, with 15 bases between them. Germline CDR1 is MGHRA and CDR2 is YSYEKL. The CDR3 region is CASSHNPAGSTEAFF. In DNA, the CDR3 is TGCGCCAGCAGCCATAACCCCGCTGGGAGCACTGAAGCTTTCTTT.

This clonotype was detected ten times or more. DNA for the CDR3: TGTGCCAGCAGTGACGGTGGGACCTACAATGAGCAGTTCTTC. Its protein product is CASSDGGTYNEQFF. The J gene is TRBJ2-1, the V gene TRBV9; D unresolved. The CDR3 extends over 14 amino acids. Germline-derived CDR1 and CDR2 are SGDLS and YYNGEE. Trimming took off 5 bases at V and 2 bases at J, with 11 bases between the two ends.

The CDR3, as DNA: TGTGCCAGCAGCTTAGTTATTTTGGAGCCCCAGCATTTT. Translating gives CASSLVILEPQHF. The chain links TRBV7-2 to TRBJ1-5; D gene uncertain. The V and J ends lost 1 base and 8 bases respectively, with 9 bases between them. The CDR3 has 13 residues. Germline lookup yields CDR1 SGHTA and CDR2 FQGNSA.

This chain uses TRBV12-3 or TRBV12-4 with TRBJ2-3, with 11 bases that match TRBD1. This CDR3 spans 15 amino acids. V was clipped by 7 bases and J by 3 bases; unmatched bases: 6. The CDR3, as DNA: TGTGCCAGCACCTTGGACAGGGGGCTAACAGATACGCAGTATTTT. Translating gives CASTLDRGLTDTQYF.

The chain is built from TRBV4-1 and TRBJ1-1, with 11 bases matching TRBD1. The V segment lost 3 bases and the J segment 4 bases; nucleotides outside the gene matches: 4. Germline assignment: CDR1 MGHRA and CDR2 YSYEKL. The CDR3 sequence is 15 residues long. Written as DNA, the CDR3 is TGCGCCAGCAGCCAGGACAGGGGGCGAAGCACTGAAGCTTTCTTT. The encoded protein is CASSQDRGRSTEAFF.

The V call is TRBV12-5, the J call TRBJ2-3; 8 nucleotides agree with TRBD1. This CDR3 is 15 amino acids long. Germline assignment: CDR1 LGHNT and CDR2 FRNRAP. The J segment lost 3 bases and the V segment lost 2 bases, leaving 4 bases of the junction unmatched. For the CDR3, the DNA is TGTGCTAGTGGTTTGTTTCAGGGGGCAACAGATACGCAGTATTTT. Its translation is CASGLFQGATDTQYF.

A word on this clonotype: A much larger clone lies a single base off, so this may be a read error. The J gene is TRBJ2-1, the V gene TRBV20-1; D is tentatively TRBD1 or TRBD2 (5 bases each). Germline-derived CDR1 and CDR2 are DFQATT and SNEGSKA (reference sequence). The CDR3 totals 12 residues. This CDR3 reads CSARQGDNKQFF. The CDR3 bases are TGCAGTGCGAGGCAGGGAGACAATAAGCAGTTCTTC.

The rearrangement uses TRBV24-1 and TRBJ1-2; D gene unclear. Germline CDR1 KGHDR, CDR2 SFDVKD. V was clipped by 7 bases and J by 4 bases, with 12 bases between them. The length of the CDR3 is 13 residues. This chain's CDR3 is CATSEDGTYGYTF. CDR3 DNA: TGTGCCACCAGCGAGGACGGCACCTATGGCTACACCTTC.

The gene calls are TRBV4-3 and TRBJ2-2; D unclear. The V gene lost 0 bases and the J gene lost 0 bases, with 5 bases spanning the gap. This CDR3 comprises 15 residues. CDR1 is LGHNA and CDR2 is YSLEER in the germline V gene. CDR3 amino acids: CASSQEDTNTGELFF. The CDR3, as DNA: TGCGCCAGCAGCCAAGAAGACACGAACACCGGGGAGCTGTTTTTT.